This TCR beta chain was sequenced for a study of Tregs in tolerant kidney transplant recipients. Study-wide results and caveats: Few patients were studied, so findings need validation in larger groups. This study did not directly address biological reproducibility. Expanding Tregs on activated donor B cells appeared to best identify donor-specific TCRbeta clones.

Points on this clone: Antigen specificity is unknown.

This CDR3 contains 17 residues. The V end was cut by 4 bases, the J end by 6 bases, with 24 bases between. Libraries were prepared by immunoSEQ multiplex PCR; TCRdb keeps only in-frame clonotypes and omits some of them. This table holds 7,000 to 9,000 clones, 40% to 50% found once. Sequencing used CD4+ T cells from blood cultured with allogeneic cells. This sequence was found in a human donor in good health. The chain is built from TRBV7-1 and TRBJ1-2; D may be TRBD1 (6 bases). TRBV7-1 is sorted into the ORF group, with uncertain function. CDR3 sequence: CASSLAVLSRGLNGYTF. The CDR3 DNA follows: TGTGCCAGCAGCTTAGCGGTCCTCTCCAGGGGCTTGAATGGCTACACCTTC.